The rows below give T cell receptor beta chains drawn from one sample of a study of ipilimumab plus nivolumab after autologous stem cell transplantation. TCRdb's table, derived via immunoSEQ multiplex PCR, lists solely in-frame clones and lacks some. The table lists under 20,000 clones, approximately 79% of them singletons. The sequenced sample was PBMCs, obtained in a trial of ipilimumab plus nivolumab as post-transplant consolidation. These receptors were collected from a male donor with diffuse large B-cell lymphoma. Both conserved end residues are part of each CDR3. A D gene is named only where the DNA matches it firmly. The size entry is marked missing in some rows and otherwise reads once, few, many or a size class.

clone_size j_call d_call v_call cdr3_length cdr3_aa
NA TRBJ2-1 NA TRBV15 13 CATSRDRRNEQFF
NA TRBJ1-1 TRBD1 TRBV10-3 14 CAISRDRENTEAFF
NA TRBJ2-1 TRBD2 TRBV29-1 18 CSVVFASGRAQFYNEQFF
NA TRBJ2-3 NA TRBV7-8 14 CASRAGGATDTQYF
NA TRBJ2-7 TRBD1 TRBV19 13 CASSRGTVYEQYF
NA TRBJ1-6 TRBD1 TRBV5-1 14 CASKDRRDNSPLHF
NA TRBJ2-5 NA TRBV5-1 13 CASSLLGKETQYF
NA TRBJ2-3 TRBD1 TRBV30 14 CAWSEGQFTDTQYF
NA TRBJ2-3 NA TRBV7-2 15 CARTRGVPGADTQYF
NA TRBJ1-1 TRBD1 TRBV7-8 14 CASSSGQGNTEAFF
NA TRBJ2-1 NA TRBV9 14 CASSVGSSVNEQFF
few TRBJ2-3 TRBD1 TRBV5-1 15 CASSLLGQGPDTQYF
NA TRBJ2-2 NA TRBV7-9 12 CASSLGTGELFF
NA TRBJ1-5 NA TRBV29-1 13 CSVGGGTHQPQHF
few TRBJ1-5 NA TRBV9 14 CASGQGRPDQPQHF
NA TRBJ2-5 TRBD1 TRBV27 15 CASGEQGAPRETQYF
few TRBJ1-6 NA TRBV11-3 13 CASSSGINSPLHF
NA TRBJ2-5 NA TRBV7-8 16 CASSSTVGVGQETQYF
NA TRBJ2-2 TRBD2 TRBV19 15 CASIPTSGSSGELFF
NA TRBJ2-1 TRBD2 TRBV19 17 CASSRDYQRDLYNEQFF
NA TRBJ2-1 TRBD2 TRBV9 16 CASSVGLAFPYNEQFF
NA TRBJ2-3 TRBD1 TRBV19 16 CASSTDGTGGTDTQYF
NA TRBJ2-7 NA TRBV18 14 CASSPRTGKYEQYF
NA TRBJ2-1 TRBD2 TRBV6-5 16 CASSSPTSGLYNEQFF
NA TRBJ1-2 NA TRBV18 14 CASSPPSTGDGYTF
NA TRBJ2-3 NA TRBV7-2 16 CASSPRTGALGGTQYF
NA TRBJ1-3 TRBD1 TRBV5-6 16 CASSLAGQGAGGTIYF
few TRBJ2-5 NA TRBV21-1 20 CASTNEKDGGTRGLKKTQYF
once TRBJ1-3 NA TRBV15 13 CATSRTSGNTIYF
NA TRBJ2-1 TRBD2 TRBV28 14 CASTSLGGSYEQFF
few TRBJ2-7 TRBD1 TRBV7-3 13 CASSFGTAYEQYF
NA TRBJ2-2 NA TRBV7-3 15 CASSPGLTDTGELFF
NA TRBJ2-5 TRBD1 TRBV2 14 CASSDVDRGETQYF
few TRBJ2-5 NA TRBV7-6 13 CASGRGHQETQYF
NA TRBJ2-5 NA TRBV9 11 CASSHGETQYF
NA TRBJ2-5 NA TRBV9 14 CASSSQSGEETQYF
few TRBJ2-7 NA TRBV19 13 CASSRDKRAEQYF
few TRBJ1-1 NA TRBV7-9 14 CASSLVGTDTEAFF
NA TRBJ2-1 TRBD2 TRBV4-1 19 CASSRRAGASGPDYNEQFF
few TRBJ1-1 NA TRBV7-9 12 CASSLEEAEAFF
NA TRBJ2-1 NA TRBV30 12 CAWRRGIYEQFF